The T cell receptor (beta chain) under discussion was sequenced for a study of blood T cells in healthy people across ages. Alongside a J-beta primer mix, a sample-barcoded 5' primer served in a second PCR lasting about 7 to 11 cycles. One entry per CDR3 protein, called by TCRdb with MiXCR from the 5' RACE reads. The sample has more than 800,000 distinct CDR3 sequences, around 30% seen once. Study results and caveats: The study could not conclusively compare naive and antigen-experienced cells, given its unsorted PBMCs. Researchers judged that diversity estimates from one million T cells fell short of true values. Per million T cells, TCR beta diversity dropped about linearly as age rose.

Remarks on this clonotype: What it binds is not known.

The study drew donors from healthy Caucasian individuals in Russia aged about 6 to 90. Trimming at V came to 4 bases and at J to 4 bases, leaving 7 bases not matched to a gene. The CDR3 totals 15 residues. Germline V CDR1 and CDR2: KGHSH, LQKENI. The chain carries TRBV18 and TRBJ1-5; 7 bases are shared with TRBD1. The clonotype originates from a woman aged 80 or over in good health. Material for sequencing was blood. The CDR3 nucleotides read TGTGCCAGCTCACGATCGGGACAGACGAATCAGCCCCAGCATTTT. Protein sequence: CASSRSGQTNQPQHF. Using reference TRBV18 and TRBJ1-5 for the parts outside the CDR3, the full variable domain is NAGVMQNPRHLVRRRGQEARLRCSPMKGHSHVYWYRQLPEEGLKFMVYLQKENIIDESGMPKERFSAEFPKEGPSILRIQQVVRGDSAAYFCASSRSGQTNQPQHFGDGTRLSIL.